This T cell receptor beta chain derives from a study of blood T cell repertoires in COVID-19. Assay: immunoSEQ multiplex PCR; the TCRdb copy retains only in-frame clones and omits some. The top ten hold under 3% of the sample, which has almost 400,000 clones, approximately 89% seen once. With 4 bases clipped from V and 2 bases from J, the junction kept 2 bases outside the gene matches. The CDR3 runs 14 residues. This receptor was taken from a woman aged 55-69 years with COVID-19, enrolled during active disease. The V gene is TRBV5-3, the J gene TRBJ2-5; 10 bases fit TRBD1. Being an ORF, TRBV5-3 has a function that is uncertain. The sample consisted of peripheral blood. The DNA of the CDR3 is TGTGCCAGAAGCCCGGGACAGGGGCAAGAGACCCAGTACTTC. It codes for CARSPGQGQETQYF.